This T cell receptor beta chain was profiled in a study of CD8+ T cells in alopecia areata. Germline CDR1 and CDR2: SGHRS and YFSETQ. The V gene end was trimmed by 3 bases and the J gene end by 8 bases; junction bases not matched to a gene: 1. The CDR3 runs to 11 residues. Following RNA extraction, reverse transcription yielded cDNA that acted as the sequencing template. Produced via immunoSEQ multiplex PCR; TCRdb's table is partial and in-frame only. The data hold approximately 200,000 clones, with around two fifths observed a single time. The treatment here: oral pan-JAK inhibitor, 5-10 mg twice daily. Study findings and constraints: Elevated clonality characterized lesional scalp relative to normal scalp, particularly in alopecia totalis/universalis. Treatment with tofacitinib significantly lowered scalp clonality and reduced expanded CD8+ clones among the top 100.

Comment on this clone: No antigen is known for it.

This receptor was taken from a human donor with alopecia areata. V is TRBV5-1 and J is TRBJ1-2, with 7 bases matching TRBD1. Specimen: CD4+ T cells sorted from blood, collected around week 36, from a patient treated with tofacitinib. In DNA, the CDR3 is TGCGCCAGCAGCTGGGGACAGGGCTACACCTTC. Amino acid sequence: CASSWGQGYTF.